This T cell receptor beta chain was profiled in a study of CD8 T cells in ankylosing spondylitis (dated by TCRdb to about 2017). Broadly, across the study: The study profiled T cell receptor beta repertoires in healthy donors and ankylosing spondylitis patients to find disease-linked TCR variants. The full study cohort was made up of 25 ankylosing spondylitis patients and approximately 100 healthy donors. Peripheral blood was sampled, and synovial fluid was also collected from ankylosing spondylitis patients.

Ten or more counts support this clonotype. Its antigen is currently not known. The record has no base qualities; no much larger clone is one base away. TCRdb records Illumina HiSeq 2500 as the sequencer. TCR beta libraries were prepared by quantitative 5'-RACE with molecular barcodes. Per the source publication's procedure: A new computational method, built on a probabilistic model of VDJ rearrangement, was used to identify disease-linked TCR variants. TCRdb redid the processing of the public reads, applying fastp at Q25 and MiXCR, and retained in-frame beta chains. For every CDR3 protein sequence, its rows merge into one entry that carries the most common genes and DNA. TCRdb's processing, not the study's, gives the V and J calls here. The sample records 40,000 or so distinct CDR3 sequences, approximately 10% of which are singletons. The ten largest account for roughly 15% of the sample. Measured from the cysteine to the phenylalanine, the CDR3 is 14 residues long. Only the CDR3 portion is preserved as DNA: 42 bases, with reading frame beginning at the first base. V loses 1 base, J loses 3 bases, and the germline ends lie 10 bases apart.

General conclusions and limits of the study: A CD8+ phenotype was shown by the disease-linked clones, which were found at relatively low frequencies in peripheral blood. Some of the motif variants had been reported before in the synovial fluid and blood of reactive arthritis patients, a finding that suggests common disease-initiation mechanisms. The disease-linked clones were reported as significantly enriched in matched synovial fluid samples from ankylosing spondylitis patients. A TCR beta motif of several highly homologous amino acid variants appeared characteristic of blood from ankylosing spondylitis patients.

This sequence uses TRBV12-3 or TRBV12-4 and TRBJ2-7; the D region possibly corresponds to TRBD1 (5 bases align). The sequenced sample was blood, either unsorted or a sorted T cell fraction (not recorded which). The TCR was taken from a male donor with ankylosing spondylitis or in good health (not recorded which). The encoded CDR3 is CASSLGQGIYEQYF. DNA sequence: TGTGCCAGCAGTTTAGGGCAGGGTATCTACGAGCAGTACTTC.